This passage covers 15 T cell receptor beta chains from one sample sequenced in a study of shared clonotypes between healthy human individuals. Data came from immunoSEQ multiplex PCR; TCRdb stores just in-frame clones and leaves some out. The sample holds approximately 640,000 clones, less than 95% seen once. Sequenced material: memory CD8+ T cells from PBMCs. Subset: CD45RO+ cells pooled with CCR7-negative TemRA cells. All receptors come from a young man in good health. Some clones in this sample may be carry-over from other donors' samples.

V usage is TRBV28 and J usage is TRBJ2-2; 13 positions agree with TRBD2. The V segment lost 3 bases and the J segment 7 bases; nucleotides outside the gene matches: 11. The CDR3 length is 18 residues. Looked up from germline, CDR1 is MDHEN and CDR2 is SYDVKM. The CDR3 is CASSFPSTSGRAVGELFF. CDR3 in DNA: TGTGCCAGCAGTTTCCCCTCCACTAGCGGGAGGGCCGTCGGGGAGCTGTTTTTT.

Many counts were recorded for this clone. The sample has other DNA sequences that encode this CDR3 too. This chain uses TRBV5-6 with TRBJ1-1, with D possibly being TRBD1 (5 bases). The V gene's germline CDR1 is SGHDT and CDR2 YYEEEE. The CDR3 extends over 13 amino acids. The V end was cut by 6 bases, the J end by 6 bases, with 15 bases between. This CDR3 reads CASTGGGIAEAFF. CDR3 nucleotides: TGTGCCAGCACCGGGGGGGGTATTGCTGAAGCTTTCTTT.

This chain uses TRBV5-4 with TRBJ1-1; no firm D call. Looked up from germline, CDR1 is SGHNT and CDR2 is YYREEE (reference sequence). The CDR3 has 15 amino acids. Trimming left V 4 bases short and J 0 bases short, with 13 bases between. The CDR3, as DNA: TGTGCCAGCAGCCTGGTTCCGGGGATGAACACTGAAGCTTTCTTT. It yields the protein CASSLVPGMNTEAFF. Together with reference TRBV5-4 and TRBJ1-1, the CDR3 gives the full variable domain: ETGVTQSPTHLIKTRGQQVTLRCSSQSGHNTVSWYQQALGQGPQFIFQYYREEENGRGNFPPRFSGLQFPNYSSELNVNALELDDSALYLCASSLVPGMNTEAFFGQGTRLTVV.

The chain links TRBV6-1 to TRBJ2-1; D is unclear. The V end was cut by 8 bases, the J end by 2 bases, with 16 bases between. This CDR3 has 15 amino acids. Looked up from germline, CDR1 is MNHNS and CDR2 is SASEGT. The CDR3 coding sequence is TGTGCCAGCGGAGAGTGGGATTATCCCTACAATGAGCAGTTCTTC. Its translation is CASGEWDYPYNEQFF.

In the case of this clone: The sample contains more than one DNA sequence encoding this CDR3. The DNA for the CDR3 is TGTGCCAGCAGCGCGAGCGGGAACTACAATGAGCAGTTCTTC. Amino acids: CASSASGNYNEQFF. The V call is TRBV9, the J call TRBJ2-1, with 7 bases fitting TRBD2. Germline V gene sequence: CDR1 SGDLS, CDR2 YYNGEE. The V and J ends lost 3 bases and 3 bases, in that order; junction bases with no gene match: 3. This CDR3 is built from 14 residues. The full variable domain, rest sourced from reference TRBV9 and TRBJ2-1, is DSGVTQTPKHLITATGQRVTLRCSPRSGDLSVYWYQQSLDQGLQFLIQYYNGEERAKGNILERFSAQQFPDLHSELNLSSLELGDSALYFCASSASGNYNEQFFGPGTRLTVL.

The chain uses TRBV7-6 and TRBJ1-2; D remains unclear. The ends were cut back, 7 bases at V and 4 bases at J, with 10 bases in the middle. The CDR3 is 12 amino acids. The germline V gene has CDR1 SGHVS and CDR2 FNYEAQ. The CDR3 nucleotides read TGTGCCAGCACCGACGGAATCTATGGCTACACCTTC. Residues: CASTDGIYGYTF.

The chain employs TRBV6-6 and TRBJ2-7; D remains unclear. Germline V gives CDR1 MNHNY, CDR2 SVGAGI (reference sequence). Trimming took 6 bases from V and 9 from J, leaving 15 bases between them. There are 12 residues in the CDR3. The CDR3 bases are TGTGCCAGCAGGACCAGGCTGGGCGGGCAGTACTTC. This translates into CASRTRLGGQYF.

The chain recombines TRBV6-6 with TRBJ2-3; D not resolved. V shed 5 bases and J shed 2 bases, with 14 bases lying between them. The CDR3 is 15 amino acids. Germline V lookup: CDR1 MNHNY, CDR2 SVGAGI (reference sequence). CDR3 loop: CASSTLNTHTDTQYF. DNA for the CDR3: TGTGCCAGCAGTACGCTTAACACACACACAGATACGCAGTATTTT.

J is TRBJ2-5 and V is TRBV7-9, with 10 bases identical to TRBD2. Germline CDR1 is SEHNR and CDR2 is FQNEAQ (reference sequence). This CDR3 has 17 amino acids. Trimming cost V 4 bases and J 2 bases; bases outside gene matches: 10. CDR3 amino acids: CASSSYLAGVSQETQYF. The CDR3 DNA reads TGTGCCAGCAGCTCCTACCTAGCGGGAGTCTCACAAGAGACCCAGTACTTC.

The chain recombines TRBV6-5 with TRBJ2-1; tentative D call: TRBD1 (6 bases). Trimming stripped 4 bases from V and 8 bases from J, with 15 bases between. Germline CDR1 is MNHEY and CDR2 is SVGAGI. This CDR3 region has 14 residues. The chain's CDR3 is CASSSGGLFDEQFF. CDR3 DNA sequence: TGTGCCAGCAGTTCTGGGGGCCTCTTCGATGAGCAGTTCTTC.

The chain joins TRBV7-2 to TRBJ2-3; 8 bases match TRBD2. The V gene's germline CDR1 is SGHTA and CDR2 FQGNSA. J gave up 2 bases and V 5 bases, and 9 bases lay outside the gene matches. The CDR3 runs to 16 residues. The CDR3 sequence: CASSPILAATTDTQYF. DNA for the CDR3: TGTGCCAGCAGCCCAATACTAGCGGCAACCACAGATACGCAGTATTTT. The complete variable domain, with remaining parts taken from reference TRBV7-2 and TRBJ2-3, reads GAGVSQSPSNKVTEKGKDVELRCDPISGHTALYWYRQSLGQGLEFLIYFQGNSAPDKSGLPSDRFSAERTGGSVSTLTIQRTQQEDSAVYLCASSPILAATTDTQYFGPGTRLTVL.

The chain is built from TRBV13 and TRBJ2-7, with TRBD1 matching over 7 bases. The CDR3 consists of 15 residues. Looked up from germline, CDR1 is PRHDT and CDR2 is FYEKMQ (reference sequence). J was trimmed by 0 bases and V by 5 bases; bases with no gene match: 7. The CDR3 region is CASSPPTGTSYEQYF. The DNA of the CDR3 is TGTGCCAGCAGCCCACCGACAGGGACCTCCTACGAGCAGTACTTC. Full variable domain (rest looked up from reference TRBV13 and TRBJ2-7): AAGVIQSPRHLIKEKRETATLKCYPIPRHDTVYWYQQGPGQDPQFLISFYEKMQSDKGSIPDRFSAQQFSDYHSELNMSSLELGDSALYFCASSPPTGTSYEQYFGPGTRLTVT.

The chain has TRBV2 and TRBJ1-2; no clear D. Trimming removed 3 bases at V and 5 bases at J, with 10 bases between. The CDR3 sequence is 13 residues long. Germline CDR1 reads SNHLY; CDR2 reads FYNNEI. CDR3 residues: CASSEVRVYGYTF. Here the CDR3 DNA reads TGTGCCAGCAGTGAGGTCCGGGTTTATGGCTACACCTTC.

This clone was seen a few times. Other nucleotide sequences in the sample specify the same CDR3. This chain connects TRBV9 to TRBJ2-1; D is unclear. This CDR3 comprises 12 residues. Germline CDR1 and CDR2: SGDLS and YYNGEE. V lost 4 bases and J 8 bases, leaving 10 bases between the germline ends. The CDR3 protein is CASSPPAHEQFF. In DNA, the CDR3 is TGTGCCAGCAGCCCCCCGGCGCATGAGCAGTTCTTC.

The gene calls are TRBV5-8 and TRBJ2-3, with a possible D match to TRBD2 (5 bases). CDR3 size: 14 residues. The V end was cut by 5 bases, the J end by 2 bases, with 12 bases between. Germline V gives CDR1 SGHTS, CDR2 YDEGEE. CDR3 DNA: TGTGCCAGCAGACAGCGGTTCCACACAGATACGCAGTATTTT. Translation: CASRQRFHTDTQYF.